Below, 7 T cell receptor beta chains from the same sample are listed, as sequenced in a study of blood T cells in healthy people across ages. A second PCR, run for roughly 7 to 12 cycles, used a sample-barcoded 5' primer plus a J-beta primer mix. From the 5' RACE reads, TCRdb called clonotypes with MiXCR, one entry per CDR3 protein. This sample yields roughly 1.7 million distinct CDR3 sequences, of which roughly 32% are seen a single time; roughly 10% belongs to the top ten. Material: blood. The receptors come from a woman in her thirties in good health.

The chain couples TRBV6-6 to TRBJ2-4; the D is unclear. The CDR3 is 14 amino acids. Trimming removed 2 bases at V and 1 base at J, with 6 bases between. CDR1 and CDR2 (germline): MNHNY, SVGAGI (reference sequence). CDR3 amino acids: CASSYSVAKNIQYF. For the CDR3, the DNA is TGTGCCAGCAGTTACAGTGTGGCCAAAAACATTCAGTACTTC.

A note on this clonotype: The junction departs from the called germline gene at one end, perhaps through a read error. The rearrangement joins TRBV28 to TRBJ2-3; the match to TRBD2 covers 7 bases. The germline V gene has CDR1 MDHEN and CDR2 SYDVKM. The CDR3 sequence is 13 residues long. In DNA form, the CDR3 reads TGTGCCAGCAGGCCCGGGACTATCCCTACGCGGTATTTT. This encodes CASRPGTIPTRYF.

This clonotype was seen once. At one of its ends the junction is not consistent with the germline gene, which may arise from a read error. The chain has TRBV24-1 and TRBJ1-1, with D tentatively TRBD1 (6 bases). This CDR3 comprises 13 residues. Per the germline V gene, CDR1 is KGHDR and CDR2 is SFDVKD. The CDR3 spells CATSDHSGAETFF. The CDR3 coding sequence is TGTGCCACCAGTGATCATTCAGGGGCTGAAACTTTCTTT.

This clonotype has more than one count but fewer than ten. J is TRBJ2-6 and V is TRBV11-2, with D perhaps TRBD2 (5 bases). Per the germline V gene, CDR1 is SGHAT and CDR2 is FQNNGV. Deletions cut 5 bases from V and 3 bases from J, with 17 bases between. The CDR3 has 17 amino acids. This chain's CDR3 is CASSPERAGDGANVLTF. The CDR3 DNA reads as TGTGCCAGCAGCCCGGAGAGGGCAGGTGATGGGGCCAACGTCCTGACTTTC.

The V gene is TRBV3-1, the J gene TRBJ2-1; TRBD2 aligns across 13 bases. The CDR3 runs to 17 residues. Germline V lookup: CDR1 LGHDT, CDR2 YNNKEL (reference sequence). After removal of 4 bases from V and 6 bases from J, the junction contained 9 bases not matched to a gene. As DNA, the CDR3 is TGTGCCAGCAGCCTTCGGACTAGCGGGAGCTCGGGCAATGAGCAGTTCTTC. It codes for CASSLRTSGSSGNEQFF.

The J gene is TRBJ2-7, the V gene TRBV18; D unresolved. The V end was cut by 5 bases, the J end by 2 bases, with 10 bases between. Germline lookup yields CDR1 KGHSH and CDR2 LQKENI. The CDR3 consists of 13 residues. The CDR3 protein is CASSENGPYEQYF. The CDR3 bases are TGTGCCAGCTCAGAAAACGGGCCCTACGAGCAGTACTTC.

The V call is TRBV6-2 or TRBV6-3, the J call TRBJ2-5; 10 bases fit TRBD2. V shed 6 bases, J shed 6 bases, and the junction held 10 bases outside the gene matches. CDR1 MNHEY and CDR2 SVGEGT come from the germline V gene. CDR3 length: 15 amino acids. CDR3 sequence: CASRSSGGAEKTQYF. The CDR3 nucleotides are TGTGCCAGCAGGTCGAGCGGGGGGGCGGAAAAGACCCAGTACTTC.